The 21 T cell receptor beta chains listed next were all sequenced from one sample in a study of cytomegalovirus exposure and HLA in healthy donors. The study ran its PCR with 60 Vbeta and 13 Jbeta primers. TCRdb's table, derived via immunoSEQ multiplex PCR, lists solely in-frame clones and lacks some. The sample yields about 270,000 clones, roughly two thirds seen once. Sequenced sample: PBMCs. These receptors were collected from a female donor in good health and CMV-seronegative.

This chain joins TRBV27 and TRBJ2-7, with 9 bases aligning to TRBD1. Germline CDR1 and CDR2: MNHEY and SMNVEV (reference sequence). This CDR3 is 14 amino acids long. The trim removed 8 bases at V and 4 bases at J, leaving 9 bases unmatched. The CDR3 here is CASRMTGGGYEQYF. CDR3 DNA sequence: TGTGCCAGCCGCATGACAGGGGGAGGGTACGAGCAGTACTTC.

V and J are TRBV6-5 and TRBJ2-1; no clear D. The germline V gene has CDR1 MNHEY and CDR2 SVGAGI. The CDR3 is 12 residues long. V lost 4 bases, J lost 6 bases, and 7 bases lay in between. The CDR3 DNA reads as TGTGCCAGCAGTTTTAGAGGCAATGAGCAGTTCTTC. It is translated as CASSFRGNEQFF.

The CDR3 region is CASSQARSRDEQYF. DNA for the CDR3: TGTGCCAGCAGCCAAGCCCGATCTCGGGACGAGCAGTACTTC. The chain links TRBV14 to TRBJ2-7; D call uncertain. The V gene lost 1 base and the J gene lost 5 bases, with 12 bases spanning the gap. The germline CDR1 and CDR2 sequences are SGHDN and FVKESK. The CDR3 totals 14 residues.

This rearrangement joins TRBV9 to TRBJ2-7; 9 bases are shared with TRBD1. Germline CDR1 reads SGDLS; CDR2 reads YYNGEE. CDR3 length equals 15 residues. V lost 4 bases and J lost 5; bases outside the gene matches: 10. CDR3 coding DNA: TGTGCCAGCAGCCCTTCGGGGACAGGGATCGACGAGCAGTACTTC. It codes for CASSPSGTGIDEQYF.

CDR3 in amino acids: CASSLGGVGGSTEAFF. The CDR3 bases are TGTGCCAGCAGCTTAGGGGGGGTGGGAGGCTCCACTGAAGCTTTCTTT. The chain uses TRBV11-2 and TRBJ1-1; D may be TRBD1 (5 bases). Trimming took off 1 base at V and 4 bases at J, with 16 bases between the two ends. Germline assignment: CDR1 SGHAT and CDR2 FQNNGV. CDR3 length: 16 amino acids.

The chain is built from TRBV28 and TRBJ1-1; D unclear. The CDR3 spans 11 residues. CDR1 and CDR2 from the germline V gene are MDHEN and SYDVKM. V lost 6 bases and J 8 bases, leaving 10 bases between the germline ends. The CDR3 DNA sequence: TGTGCCAGCAGCGCAGGTACCGAAGCTTTCTTT. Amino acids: CASSAGTEAFF.

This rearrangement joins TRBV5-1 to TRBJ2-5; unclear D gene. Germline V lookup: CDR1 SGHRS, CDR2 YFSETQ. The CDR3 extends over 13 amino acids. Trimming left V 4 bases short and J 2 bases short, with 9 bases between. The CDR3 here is CASSRSTQETQYF. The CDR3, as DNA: TGCGCCAGCAGCCGGTCTACTCAAGAGACCCAGTACTTC.

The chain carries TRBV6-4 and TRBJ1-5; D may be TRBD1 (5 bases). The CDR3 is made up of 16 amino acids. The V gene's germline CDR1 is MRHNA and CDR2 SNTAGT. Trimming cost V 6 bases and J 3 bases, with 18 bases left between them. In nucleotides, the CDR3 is TGTGCCAGCAGCCCAAGTCCGGCAGGGAACAATCAGCCCCAGCATTTT. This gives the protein CASSPSPAGNNQPQHF.

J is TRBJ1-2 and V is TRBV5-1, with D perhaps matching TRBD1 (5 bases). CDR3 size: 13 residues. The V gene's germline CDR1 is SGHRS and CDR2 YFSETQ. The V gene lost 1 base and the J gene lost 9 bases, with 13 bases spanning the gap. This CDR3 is CASSLQQGLSYTF. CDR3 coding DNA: TGCGCCAGCAGCTTGCAGCAGGGTTTGAGCTACACCTTC.

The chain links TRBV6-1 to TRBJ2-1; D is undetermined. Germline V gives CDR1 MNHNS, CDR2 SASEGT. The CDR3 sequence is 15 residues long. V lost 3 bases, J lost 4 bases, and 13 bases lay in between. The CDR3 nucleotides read TGTGCCAGCAGTGACCAGAGCGAGAGTTACAATGAGCAGTTCTTC. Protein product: CASSDQSESYNEQFF.

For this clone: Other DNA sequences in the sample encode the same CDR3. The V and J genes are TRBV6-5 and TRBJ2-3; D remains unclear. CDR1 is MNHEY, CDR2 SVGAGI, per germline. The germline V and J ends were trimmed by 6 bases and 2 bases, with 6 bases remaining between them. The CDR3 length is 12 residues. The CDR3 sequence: CASRADTDTQYF. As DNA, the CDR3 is TGTGCCAGCAGGGCGGACACAGATACGCAGTATTTT.

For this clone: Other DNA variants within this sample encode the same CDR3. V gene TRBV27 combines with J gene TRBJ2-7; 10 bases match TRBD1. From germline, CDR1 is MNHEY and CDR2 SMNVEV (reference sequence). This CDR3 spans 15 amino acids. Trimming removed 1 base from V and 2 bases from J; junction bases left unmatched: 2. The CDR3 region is CASSLYGQGAYEQYF. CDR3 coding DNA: TGTGCCAGCAGTTTATATGGACAGGGGGCCTACGAGCAGTACTTC.

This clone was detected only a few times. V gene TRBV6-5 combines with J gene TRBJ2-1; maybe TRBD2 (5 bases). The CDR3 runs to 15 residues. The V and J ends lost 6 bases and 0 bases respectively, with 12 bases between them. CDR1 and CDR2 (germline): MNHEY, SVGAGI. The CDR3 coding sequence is TGTGCCAGCAGACGGAGGATCCGCTCCTACAATGAGCAGTTCTTC. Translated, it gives CASRRRIRSYNEQFF.

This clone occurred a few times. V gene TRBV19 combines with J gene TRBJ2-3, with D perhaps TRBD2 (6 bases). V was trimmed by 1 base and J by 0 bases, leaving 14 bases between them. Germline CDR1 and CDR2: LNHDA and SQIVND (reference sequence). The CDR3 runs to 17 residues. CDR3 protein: CASSIVAARPSTDTQYF. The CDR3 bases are TGTGCCAGTAGTATAGTAGCGGCTAGGCCTAGCACAGATACGCAGTATTTT.

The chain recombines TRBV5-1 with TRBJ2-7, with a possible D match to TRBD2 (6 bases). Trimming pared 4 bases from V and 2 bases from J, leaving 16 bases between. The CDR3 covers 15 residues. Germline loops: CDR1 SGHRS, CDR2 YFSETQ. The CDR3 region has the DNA TGCGCCAGCAGCGTGACTGGGACTGCGCCCTACGAGCAGTACTTC. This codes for CASSVTGTAPYEQYF. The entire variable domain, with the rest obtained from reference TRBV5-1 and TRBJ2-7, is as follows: KAGVTQTPRYLIKTRGQQVTLSCSPISGHRSVSWYQQTPGQGLQFLFEYFSETQRNKGNFPGRFSGRQFSNSRSEMNVSTLELGDSALYLCASSVTGTAPYEQYFGPGTRLTVT.

CDR3 residues: CASSPSDRGYEQYF. DNA of the CDR3: TGTGCCAGCTCACCTTCGGACAGGGGCTACGAGCAGTACTTC. The V and J genes are TRBV18 and TRBJ2-7, with 9 bases fitting TRBD1. Germline V CDR1 and CDR2: KGHSH, LQKENI. V lost 3 bases to trimming and J lost 3 bases; unmatched junction nucleotides: 3. The CDR3 loop spans 14 amino acids.

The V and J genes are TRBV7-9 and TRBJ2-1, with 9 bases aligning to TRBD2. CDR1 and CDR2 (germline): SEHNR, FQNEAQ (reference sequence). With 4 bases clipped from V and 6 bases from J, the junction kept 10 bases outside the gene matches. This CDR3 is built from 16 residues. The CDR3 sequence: CASSSPSGRKVNEQFF. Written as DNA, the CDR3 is TGTGCCAGCAGCTCACCCAGCGGGAGGAAGGTCAATGAGCAGTTCTTC.

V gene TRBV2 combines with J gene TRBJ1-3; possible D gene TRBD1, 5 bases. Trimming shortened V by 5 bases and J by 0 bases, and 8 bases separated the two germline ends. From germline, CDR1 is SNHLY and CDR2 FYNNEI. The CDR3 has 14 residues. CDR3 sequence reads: CASSQGVSGNTIYF. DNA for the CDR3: TGTGCCAGCAGTCAGGGTGTCTCTGGAAACACCATATATTTT.

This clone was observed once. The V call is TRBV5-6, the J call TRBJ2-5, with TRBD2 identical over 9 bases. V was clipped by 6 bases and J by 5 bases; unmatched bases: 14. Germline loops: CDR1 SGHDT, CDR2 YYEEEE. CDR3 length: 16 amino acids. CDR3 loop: CASTVAGREGRETQYF. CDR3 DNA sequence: TGTGCCAGCACCGTCGCGGGGCGGGAGGGCCGGGAGACCCAGTACTTC.

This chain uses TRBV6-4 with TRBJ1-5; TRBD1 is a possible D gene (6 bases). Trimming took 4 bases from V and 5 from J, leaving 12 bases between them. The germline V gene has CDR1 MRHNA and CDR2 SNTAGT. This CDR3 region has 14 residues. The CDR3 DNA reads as TGTGCCAGCAGTGCACAACAGGGTTATCAGCCCCAGCATTTT. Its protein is CASSAQQGYQPQHF.

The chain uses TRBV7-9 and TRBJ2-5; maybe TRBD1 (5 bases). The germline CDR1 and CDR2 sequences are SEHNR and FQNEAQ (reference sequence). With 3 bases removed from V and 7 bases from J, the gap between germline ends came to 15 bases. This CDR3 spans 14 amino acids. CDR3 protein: CASSFQGPPGTQYF. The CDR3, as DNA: TGTGCCAGCAGCTTCCAGGGTCCCCCAGGGACCCAGTACTTC. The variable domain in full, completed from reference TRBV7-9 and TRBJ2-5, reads DTGVSQNPRHKITKRGQNVTFRCDPISEHNRLYWYRQTLGQGPEFLTYFQNEAQLEKSRLLSDRFSAERPKGSFSTLEIQRTEQGDSAMYLCASSFQGPPGTQYFGPGTRLLVL.